Listed below are T cell receptor beta chains from one sample, sequenced in a study of metastatic and nonmetastatic thyroid tumors. With MiXCR, TCRdb reprocessed the PCR reads. The table has over 7,500 clones, 20% to 30% seen once. Sequenced: adjacent normal tissue. Receptor source: a female donor with papillary thyroid cancer or a benign thyroid nodule (not recorded which). Some clones in this sample may be carry-over from other donors' samples. Both conserved end residues are part of each CDR3. A D gene is named only where the DNA matches it firmly. A clone size is listed for some rows: how often the clone was seen (once, few, many), or a class if it is expanded.

v_call,clone_size,j_call,d_call,cdr3_aa,cdr3_nt
TRBV5-1,medium-sized,TRBJ1-1,TRBD1,CASSLTGVNTEAFF,TGCGCCAGCAGCTTGACAGGGGTGAACACTGAAGCTTTCTTT
TRBV6-2/TRBV6-3,few,TRBJ1-5,NA,CASSYPVQPQHF,TGTGCCAGCAGTTACCCGGTTCAGCCCCAGCATTTT
TRBV28,NA,TRBJ1-1,TRBD1,CASSLWAGQARTEAFF,TGTGCCAGCAGTTTATGGGCCGGACAGGCGCGGACTGAAGCTTTCTTT
TRBV6-2/TRBV6-3,medium-sized,TRBJ2-4,TRBD1,CASSHRGNIQYF,TGTGCCAGCAGTCACAGGGGCAACATTCAGTACTTC
TRBV7-9,NA,TRBJ1-3,NA,CASSRWDTGNTIYF,TGTGCCAGCAGCCGATGGGACACTGGAAACACCATATATTTT
TRBV7-7,many,TRBJ2-1,TRBD2,CASSLAPGGGANEQFF,TGTGCCAGCAGCTTAGCCCCGGGCGGGGGGGCGAATGAGCAGTTCTTC
TRBV7-2,medium-sized,TRBJ1-2,NA,CASSRPVTGYGYTF,TGTGCCAGCAGCCGCCCAGTGACAGGCTATGGCTACACCTTC
TRBV18,NA,TRBJ2-7,NA,CASSPPMSRGWKGEQYF,TGTGCCAGCTCACCACCGATGTCAAGGGGGTGGAAAGGCGAGCAGTACTTC
TRBV20-1,large,TRBJ1-1,NA,CSASGPGARTEAFF,TGCAGTGCTAGCGGGCCGGGGGCGAGGACTGAAGCTTTCTTT
TRBV7-3,NA,TRBJ1-1,NA,CASSAQVGENTEAFF,TGTGCCAGCAGCGCACAGGTGGGGGAGAACACTGAAGCTTTCTTT
TRBV28,NA,TRBJ1-1,NA,CASSFRIELNTEAFF,TGTGCCAGCAGTTTTAGGATAGAACTTAACACTGAAGCTTTCTTT
TRBV5-1,medium-sized,TRBJ1-2,NA,CASSSYAPGDYGYTF,TGCGCCAGCAGCTCATACGCGCCAGGGGACTATGGCTACACCTTC
TRBV4-2,once,TRBJ1-2,TRBD1,CASSLETGGGDGYTF,TGTGCCAGCAGCCTCGAAACCGGAGGGGGCGATGGCTACACCTTC
TRBV2,few,TRBJ2-5,NA,CASSDAGIGETQYF,TGTGCCAGCAGTGATGCGGGAATTGGAGAGACCCAGTACTTC
TRBV27,few,TRBJ2-4,NA,CASRGTTIGIQYF,TGTGCCAGTAGGGGGACCACAATCGGGATTCAGTACTTC
TRBV2,few,TRBJ2-6,NA,CASSEEGRAFLSGANVLTF,TGTGCCAGCAGTGAAGAGGGCAGGGCCTTTCTCTCTGGGGCCAACGTCCTGACTTTC
TRBV3-1,medium-sized,TRBJ2-5,TRBD2,CASSPLLSASGEETQYF,TGTGCCAGCAGTCCCCTCCTATCTGCTAGCGGGGAAGAGACCCAGTACTTC
TRBV9,NA,TRBJ1-3,NA,CASSVGDGNTIYF,TGTGCCAGCAGCGTGGGAGATGGAAACACCATATATTTT
TRBV6-1,NA,TRBJ2-7,TRBD1,CASIPGGGNEQYF,TGTGCCAGCATCCCAGGGGGCGGGAACGAGCAGTACTTC
TRBV7-2,NA,TRBJ2-1,TRBD2,CASSLAYGDSGGGNEQFF,TGTGCCAGCAGCTTAGCCTACGGGGACTCCGGGGGGGGCAATGAGCAGTTCTTC
TRBV9,medium-sized,TRBJ2-1,NA,CASSVDLGEAEQFF,TGTGCCAGCAGCGTAGATCTAGGAGAAGCTGAGCAGTTCTTC